This T cell receptor (beta chain) appears in the sequencing data of a study of CD8+CD57+ T cells in acquired aplastic anemia. For the study at large: Recorded DNA amounts for sorted CD4+ and CD8+ cells had an average of approximately 3 ug. Healthy-donor CD4+ cells averaged roughly 10.8 million reads.

This clonotype was recorded many times. The antigen remains unidentified. Study results and limitations: Between the patient and control groups, CD8+ Simpson's diversity did not differ significantly.

Trimming removed 0 bases from V and 18 bases from J; junction bases left unmatched: 10. The CDR3 runs to 14 residues. Germline V gene sequence: CDR1 WSHSY, CDR2 SAAADI. The study profiled TCR beta VDJ and CDR3 using genomic DNA as template. TCRdb fed the reads into MiXCR, producing one record per CDR3 protein. The table records about 220,000 distinct CDR3 sequences, 30% to 35% of them present only once. This chain connects TRBV10-2 to TRBJ1-6; 8 bases align to TRBD1. The material sequenced was sorted CD4+, CD8+, or CD8+CD57+ T cells (not recorded which) from PBMCs. The TCR originated in a human donor in good health, serving as a control. CDR3 sequence (DNA): TGCGCCAGCAGTGAGTCAGCGGACAGGGCGGACCCCCACTTT. It codes for CASSESADRADPHF.